This T cell receptor beta chain was found in a study of T cells after yellow fever vaccination. Looking at the study overall: Some fractions had low cell numbers, and these were prepared with SMART-Seq v4 Ultra Low Input. Study conclusions and caveats: By day 5 rather than day 15, the secondary response had peaked, though it was weaker. Clones that expanded after primary vaccination mostly reappeared after the booster (96% CD4, 88% CD8).

Many counts were recorded for this clonotype. Its antigen is not known. TCRdb re-called the 5' RACE reads with MiXCR, one entry per CDR3 protein. The table has roughly 120,000 distinct CDR3 sequences, 7.2% seen once. Trimming stripped 3 bases from V and 5 bases from J, with 10 bases between. This CDR3 is 13 amino acids long. The germline gives CDR1 DFQATT, CDR2 SNEGSKA (reference sequence). The chain combines TRBV20-1 with TRBJ1-4; weak D call: TRBD1 (5 bases). The material sequenced was CD4+ T cells sorted from PBMCs, taken around 45 days after the first yellow fever vaccination. The TCR originated in a man between 18 and 35 years old who received the YFV17D yellow fever vaccine. The CDR3: CSARGGFNEKLFF. DNA of the CDR3: TGCAGTGCTAGGGGGGGATTCAATGAAAAACTGTTTTTT.